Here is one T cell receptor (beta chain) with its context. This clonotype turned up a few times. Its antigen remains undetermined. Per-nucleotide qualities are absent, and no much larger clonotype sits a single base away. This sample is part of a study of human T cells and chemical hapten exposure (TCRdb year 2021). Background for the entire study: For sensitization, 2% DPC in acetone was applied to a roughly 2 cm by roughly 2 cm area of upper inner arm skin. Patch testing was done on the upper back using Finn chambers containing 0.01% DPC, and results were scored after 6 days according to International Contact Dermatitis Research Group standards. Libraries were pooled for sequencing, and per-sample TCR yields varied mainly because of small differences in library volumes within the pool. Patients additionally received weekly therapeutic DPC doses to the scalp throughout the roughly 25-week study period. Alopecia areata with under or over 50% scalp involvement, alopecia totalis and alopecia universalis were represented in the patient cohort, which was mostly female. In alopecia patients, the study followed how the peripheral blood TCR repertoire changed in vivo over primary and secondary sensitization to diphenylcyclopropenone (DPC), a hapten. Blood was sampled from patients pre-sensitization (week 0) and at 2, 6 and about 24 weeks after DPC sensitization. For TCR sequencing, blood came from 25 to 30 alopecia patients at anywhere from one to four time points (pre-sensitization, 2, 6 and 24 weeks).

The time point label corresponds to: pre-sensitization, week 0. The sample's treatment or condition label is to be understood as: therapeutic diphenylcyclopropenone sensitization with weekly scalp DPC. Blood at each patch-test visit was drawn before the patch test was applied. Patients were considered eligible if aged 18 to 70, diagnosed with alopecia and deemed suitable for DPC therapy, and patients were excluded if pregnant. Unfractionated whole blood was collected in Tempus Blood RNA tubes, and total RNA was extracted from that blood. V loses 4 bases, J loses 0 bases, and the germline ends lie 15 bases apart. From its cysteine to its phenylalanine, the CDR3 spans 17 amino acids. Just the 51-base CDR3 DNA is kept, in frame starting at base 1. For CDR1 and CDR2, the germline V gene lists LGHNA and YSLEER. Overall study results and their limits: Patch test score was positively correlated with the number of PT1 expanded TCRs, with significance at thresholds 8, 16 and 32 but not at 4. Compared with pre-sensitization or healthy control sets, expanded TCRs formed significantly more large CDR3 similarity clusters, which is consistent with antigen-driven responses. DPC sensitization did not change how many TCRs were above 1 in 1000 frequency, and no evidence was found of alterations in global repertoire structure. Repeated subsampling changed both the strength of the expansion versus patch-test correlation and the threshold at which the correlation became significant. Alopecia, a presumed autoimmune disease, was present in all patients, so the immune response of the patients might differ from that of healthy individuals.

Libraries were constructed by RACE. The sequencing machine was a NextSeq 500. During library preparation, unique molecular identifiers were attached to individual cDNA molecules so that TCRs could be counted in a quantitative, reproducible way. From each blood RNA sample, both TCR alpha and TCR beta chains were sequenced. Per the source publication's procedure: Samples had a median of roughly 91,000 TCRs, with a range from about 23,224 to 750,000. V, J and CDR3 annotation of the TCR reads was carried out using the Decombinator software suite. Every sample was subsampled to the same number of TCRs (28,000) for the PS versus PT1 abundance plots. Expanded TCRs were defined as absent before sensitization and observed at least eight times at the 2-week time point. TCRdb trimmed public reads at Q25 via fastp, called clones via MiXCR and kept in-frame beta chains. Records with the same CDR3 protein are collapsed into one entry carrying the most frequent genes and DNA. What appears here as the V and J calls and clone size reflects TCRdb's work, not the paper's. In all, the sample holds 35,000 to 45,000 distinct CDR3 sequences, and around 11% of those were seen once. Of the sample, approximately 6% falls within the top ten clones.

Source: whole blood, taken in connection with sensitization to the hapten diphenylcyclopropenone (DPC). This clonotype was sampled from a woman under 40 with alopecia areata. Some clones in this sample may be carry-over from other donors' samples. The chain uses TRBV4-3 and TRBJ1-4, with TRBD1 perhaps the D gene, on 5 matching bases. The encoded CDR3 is CASSRYGGFSTNEKLFF. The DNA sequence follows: TGCGCCAGCAGCCGCTACGGGGGATTCTCAACTAATGAAAAACTGTTTTTT.